This T cell receptor (beta chain) was found in a study of blood T cell repertoires in COVID-19. Trimming took 3 bases from V and 4 from J; bases not matched to a gene: 5. CDR3 size: 15 residues. The germline V gene encodes CDR1 SGDLS and CDR2 YYNGEE. Participant-given clinical history determined each cohort assignment. Per the original data handling: The authors estimated nucleated cell counts from reference gene primer amplification. The method was immunoSEQ multiplex PCR; TCRdb's version includes in-frame clones alone and lacks a portion of them. The V and J calls and clone size were taken over from that table, and D and trimming were inferred from the DNA. The sample has 120,000 to 150,000 clones; about four fifths are singletons.

The specimen was PBMCs or T cells enriched from blood (not recorded which). The TCR was taken from a woman aged 45 to 65 who had been exposed to COVID-19. The chain uses TRBV9 and TRBJ1-3; the match to TRBD1 covers 9 bases. CDR3 in DNA: TGTGCCAGCAGCGGAACCGGGACAGGGGGAAACACCATATATTTT. Protein sequence: CASSGTGTGGNTIYF.